This TCR beta chain was sequenced during a study of T-cell reconstitution after alpha-beta-depleted transplantation in children. Overall study results and limits: Reportedly, only several hundred clones from non-depleted graft cells drove alpha-beta T-cell counts at about two months. The main origin of T-cell counts and diversity one year after transplant was newly produced T cells.

A word on this clonotype: No antigen is known for it.

Researchers prepared the TCRbeta library using unique molecular identifiers, the study reports. Via MiXCR, TCRdb re-called the PCR reads, giving one row per CDR3 protein. Here the sample spans about a million distinct CDR3 sequences, less than 30% being singletons. With V trimmed by 4 bases and J by 2 bases, 6 bases remained unmatched. Germline assignment: CDR1 DFQATT and CDR2 SNEGSKA (reference sequence). The CDR3 has 14 amino acids. This chain uses TRBV20-1 with TRBJ2-7, with TRBD2 matching over 9 bases. Sequences were derived from PBMCs, mostly from graft donor cells, sampled 360 days after TCRalphabeta/CD19-depleted stem cell transplant. The TCR originated in a boy in the first two years of life who had a stem cell transplant for SCID, so the T cells may come from the graft donor. CDR3 coding DNA: TGCAGTGCTACCCGGACTAGCGAGGCCTACGAGCAGTACTTC. As protein: CSATRTSEAYEQYF.